This entry concerns a single T cell receptor beta chain. This sample is part of a study of T cell responses to AZD1222 COVID-19 vaccine. The CDR3 runs to 13 residues. Trimming took off 4 bases at V and 0 bases at J, with 5 bases between the two ends. From germline, CDR1 is SGDLS and CDR2 YYNGEE. Data came from immunoSEQ multiplex PCR; TCRdb stores just in-frame clones and leaves some out. The sample holds around 110,000 clones, 85% to 95% seen once. The chain recombines TRBV9 with TRBJ2-1; D unclear. The sample in question was peripheral blood, obtained on day 0 of AZD1222 vaccination. This clonotype originated in an adult in good health. The CDR3 reads CASSTSSYNEQFF. DNA for the CDR3: TGTGCCAGCAGCACAAGCTCCTACAATGAGCAGTTCTTC.